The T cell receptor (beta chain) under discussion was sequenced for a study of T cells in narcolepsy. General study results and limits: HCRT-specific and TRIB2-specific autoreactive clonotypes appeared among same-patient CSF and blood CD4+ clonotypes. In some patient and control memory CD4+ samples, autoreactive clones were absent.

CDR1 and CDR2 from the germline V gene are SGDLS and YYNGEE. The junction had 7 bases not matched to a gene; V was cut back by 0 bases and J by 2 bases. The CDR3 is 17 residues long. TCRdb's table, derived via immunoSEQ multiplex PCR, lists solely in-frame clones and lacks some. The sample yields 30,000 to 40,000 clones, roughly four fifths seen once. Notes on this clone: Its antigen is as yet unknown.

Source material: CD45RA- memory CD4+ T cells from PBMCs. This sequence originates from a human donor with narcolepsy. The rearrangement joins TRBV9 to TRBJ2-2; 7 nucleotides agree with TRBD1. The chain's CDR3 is CASSVGPGTANTGELFF. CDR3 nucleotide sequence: TGTGCCAGCAGCGTAGGCCCCGGGACAGCCAACACCGGGGAGCTGTTTTTT.